This note documents a single T cell receptor beta chain sequence. Its antigen is unidentified. The sample is drawn from a study of vaccination and CD4 T cells after COVID-19. Study information: There were six male and four female convalescents, and two of them were Hispanic.

CDR3 length: 13 residues. With 3 bases removed from V and 1 base from J, the gap between germline ends came to 9 bases. Germline lookup yields CDR1 DFQATT and CDR2 SNEGSKA (reference sequence). Treatment described: 10-day PBMC culture with coronavirus spike peptide pools or control peptides (ViraFEST assay). Scientists ran DNA taken from cultured CD4+ T cells through the Oncomine TCR Beta short-read assay for sequencing. TCRdb re-called the PCR reads with MiXCR, one entry per CDR3 protein. Of some 10,000 distinct CDR3 sequences listed, about three quarters are singletons. The sequenced sample consisted of CD4+ T cells from blood, cultured in vitro. The receptor comes from a human donor who had recovered from COVID-19. The rearrangement links TRBV20-1 to TRBJ2-5; the D is unclear. CDR3 loop: CSARWQTQETQYF. In DNA, the CDR3 is TGCAGTGCTAGGTGGCAGACCCAAGAGACCCAGTACTTC.